The T cell receptor beta chain described here comes from a study of beta chain features in type 1 diabetes. Investigators reverse transcribed all isolated RNA, so they sequenced expressed TCRB transcripts. Repertoires were generated with immunoSEQ multiplex PCR, while TCRdb's copy carries only in-frame clones and drops some. This sample has roughly 610,000 clones, with around 16% found just once. Details on this clone: What it recognizes is unknown.

Study-wide results and limits: Comparison showed that naive, central memory and Treg TCRB repertoires appeared more similar among patients than among healthy donors.

The CDR3 consists of 17 residues. Trimming took off 2 bases at V and 2 bases at J, with 18 bases between the two ends. From germline, CDR1 is SGHAT and CDR2 FQNNGV. Sequenced input: naive CD4+ T cells from blood. This chain joins TRBV11-2 and TRBJ2-5; D is perhaps TRBD2 (6 bases). This sequence was found in a man aged 18 to 29 in good health. CDR3: CASSLSRPTLAQETQYF. The CDR3 DNA is TGTGCCAGCAGCTTATCCCGACCGACCCTAGCGCAAGAGACCCAGTACTTC.